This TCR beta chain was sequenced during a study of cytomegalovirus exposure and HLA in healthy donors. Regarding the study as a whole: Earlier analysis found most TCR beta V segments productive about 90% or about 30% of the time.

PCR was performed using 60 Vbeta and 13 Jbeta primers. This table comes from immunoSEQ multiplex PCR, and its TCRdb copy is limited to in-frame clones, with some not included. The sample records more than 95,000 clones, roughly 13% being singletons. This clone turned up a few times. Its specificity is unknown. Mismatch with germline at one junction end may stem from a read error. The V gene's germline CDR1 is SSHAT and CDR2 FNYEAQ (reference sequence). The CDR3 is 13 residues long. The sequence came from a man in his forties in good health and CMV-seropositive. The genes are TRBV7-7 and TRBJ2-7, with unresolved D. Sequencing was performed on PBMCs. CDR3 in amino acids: CASSLDPFVEQYF. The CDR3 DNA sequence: TGTGCTAGCAGCTTAGATCCGTTCGTCGAGCAGTACTTC.